The 22 T cell receptor beta chains reported below all come from one sample, sequenced in a study of T cell repertoires in aging, cancer and after chemotherapy. Rearranged V-D-J TRB sequences were amplified with a mixed TRB-A/B primer pool. TCRdb called the multiplex PCR reads again in MiXCR, with one record for every CDR3 protein. Of around 1,900 distinct CDR3 sequences detected, 28% appear once; the ten largest clones hold about 35%. Amplification of TCR beta used genomic DNA extracted from peripheral blood. Material for sequencing was blood. The receptors here all came from a human donor in good health.

The chain links TRBV5-1 to TRBJ2-7; D unresolved. This CDR3 comprises 15 residues. The germline V and J ends were trimmed by 0 bases and 7 bases, with 17 bases remaining between them. Germline lookup yields CDR1 SGHRS and CDR2 YFSETQ. The CDR3 region is CASSLDTVGSVEQYF. The CDR3 DNA is TGCGCCAGCAGCTTGGATACGGTGGGGTCGGTGGAGCAGTACTTC. The variable domain in full, completed from reference TRBV5-1 and TRBJ2-7, reads KAGVTQTPRYLIKTRGQQVTLSCSPISGHRSVSWYQQTPGQGLQFLFEYFSETQRNKGNFPGRFSGRQFSNSRSEMNVSTLELGDSALYLCASSLDTVGSVEQYFGPGTRLTVT.

V gene TRBV4-3 combines with J gene TRBJ1-3, with D uncertain. V shed 4 bases and J shed 3 bases, with 13 bases lying between them. Germline V CDR1 and CDR2: LGHNA, YSLEER. The CDR3 has 15 amino acids. The chain's CDR3 is CASSPDYRYGNTIYF. The CDR3 coding sequence is TGCGCCAGCAGCCCGGACTATCGCTATGGAAACACCATATATTTT.

This clonotype ranks as medium-sized. The genes are TRBV6-1 and TRBJ1-5, with a weak D call TRBD1 (6 bases). This CDR3 contains 17 residues. V was clipped by 6 bases and J by 1 base, with 19 bases between them. Per the germline V gene, CDR1 is MNHNS and CDR2 is SASEGT. The CDR3 DNA is TGTGCCAGCAGCGTTTTTGGGGGCGGCGGGAGCAATCAGCCCCAGCATTTT. Its translation: CASSVFGGGGSNQPQHF.

By share of the sample, this clonotype is medium-sized (0.01 to 0.1%). The rearrangement uses TRBV6-5 and TRBJ2-7, with D uncertain. V gave up 3 bases and J gave up 1 base, with 16 bases separating them. Germline values: CDR1 MNHEY, CDR2 SVGAGI. This CDR3 has 16 amino acids. CDR3 region: CASSYTQRVSSYEQYF. The CDR3 region has the DNA TGTGCCAGCAGTTATACCCAAAGGGTCAGTTCCTACGAGCAGTACTTC.

This chain links TRBV7-2 with TRBJ2-5; TRBD2 agrees at 11 bases. From germline, CDR1 is SGHTA and CDR2 FQGNSA. The CDR3 runs to 17 residues. Trimming cost V 3 bases and J 2 bases; bases outside gene matches: 8. The CDR3 coding sequence is TGTGCCAGCAGCTTCCGCCGACTAGCGGGGCTACAAGAGACCCAGTACTTC. Translating gives CASSFRRLAGLQETQYF.

This clonotype is categorized as medium-sized. The chain has TRBV12-3 or TRBV12-4 and TRBJ1-4, with 9 positions matching TRBD1. The CDR3 contains 14 residues. The trim removed 3 bases at V and 6 bases at J, leaving 2 bases unmatched. CDR3 coding DNA: TGTGCCAGCAGTTTCGGGACAGGGTATGAAAAACTGTTTTTT. It encodes CASSFGTGYEKLFF.

The genes are TRBV5-1 and TRBJ2-7; TRBD2 matches at 8 bases. In germline, CDR1 is SGHRS, CDR2 YFSETQ. The CDR3 has 17 residues. V shed 0 bases and J 2 bases; nucleotides not matched to a gene: 10. The CDR3 region is CASSLEGRGAPTYEQYF. CDR3 bases: TGCGCCAGCAGCTTGGAAGGGCGGGGGGCTCCTACCTACGAGCAGTACTTC.

Worth noting for this clonotype: A much larger clone lies one base from this, so it may be a read error. The CDR3 region is CATSRRRRSGIFYNEQFF. The CDR3 DNA sequence: TGTGCCACCAGCAGACGTCGGAGGAGCGGGATCTTCTACAATGAGCAGTTCTTC. The chain has TRBV15 and TRBJ2-1; 7 bases are a match to TRBD2. Germline loops: CDR1 LNHNV, CDR2 YYDKDF (reference sequence). The CDR3 consists of 18 residues. J lost 3 bases, V lost 2 bases, and 13 bases had no gene match.

The CDR3 DNA follows: TGTGCCAGCAGCCTACGGGACAGGGTTCCCGAGCAGTACTTC. The encoded protein is CASSLRDRVPEQYF. The chain carries TRBV7-9 and TRBJ2-7, with 9 bases aligning to TRBD1. Germline trimming cut 5 bases from V and 6 bases from J; bases unmatched to any gene: 8. The CDR3 is 14 residues long. Germline V CDR1 and CDR2: SEHNR, FQNEAQ (reference sequence).

Notes on this clonotype: This may stem from a read error, because a much larger clone lies one nucleotide away. The chain's CDR3 is CASSRDYRGSYEQYF. As DNA, the CDR3 is TGTGCCAGCAGCCGTGATTATCGCGGCTCCTACGAGCAGTACTTC. The rearrangement joins TRBV6-5 to TRBJ2-7, with no clear D. V lost 6 bases to trimming and J lost 0 bases, with 15 bases between them. The CDR3 consists of 15 residues. Germline V gene sequence: CDR1 MNHEY, CDR2 SVGAGI.

The chain recombines TRBV27 with TRBJ2-7; 7 positions match TRBD1. Per germline, CDR1 MNHEY and CDR2 SMNVEV (reference sequence). With V trimmed by 5 bases and J by 1 base, 8 bases remained unmatched. The CDR3 consists of 15 residues. Written as DNA, the CDR3 is TGTGCCAGCAGTCTGGACAGGTTGGGGTCCTACGAGCAGTACTTC. This codes for CASSLDRLGSYEQYF.

By frequency in the sample, this clonotype is medium-sized. The chain recombines TRBV6-1 with TRBJ2-3, with 10 bases that match TRBD2. CDR3 length: 14 residues. The V segment lost 6 bases and the J segment 11 bases; nucleotides outside the gene matches: 11. Germline V gene data show CDR1 as MNHNS and CDR2 as SASEGT. CDR3 sequence: CASRIGTSDNKQYF. In DNA form, the CDR3 reads TGTGCCAGCAGAATCGGGACTAGCGATAATAAGCAGTATTTT.

Relative to its sample, this clonotype is medium-sized. V and J are TRBV5-5 and TRBJ1-2, with 11 nucleotides matching TRBD1. The CDR3 runs 16 residues. Unmatched junction bases numbered 9, after V lost 3 bases and J lost 5 bases. Per the germline V gene, CDR1 is SGHKS and CDR2 is YYEKEE (reference sequence). The DNA of the CDR3 is TGTGCCAGCAGCTCGCTATGGACAGGGGGCGGTTATGGCTACACCTTC. Protein: CASSSLWTGGGYGYTF.

The V and J genes are TRBV5-6 and TRBJ2-2; D not certain. The CDR3 loop spans 13 amino acids. V was trimmed by 1 base and J by 5 bases, leaving 6 bases between them. The germline CDR1 and CDR2 sequences are SGHDT and YYEEEE. The CDR3 DNA reads TGTGCCAGCAGCTTGTGCTTTACCGGGGAGCTGTTTTTT. Translating gives CASSLCFTGELFF.

The chain joins TRBV7-2 to TRBJ2-5; TRBD2 matches at 10 bases. Germline assignment: CDR1 SGHTA and CDR2 FQGNSA. V shed 3 bases and J 3 bases; nucleotides not matched to a gene: 7. The CDR3 spans 16 residues. The CDR3 spells CASSFQSLAGEETQYF. Written as DNA, the CDR3 is TGTGCCAGCAGCTTTCAATCGCTAGCGGGGGAAGAGACCCAGTACTTC.

This sequence joins TRBV18 and TRBJ2-5; D possibly uses TRBD1 or TRBD2 (5 bases each). Germline V CDR1 and CDR2: KGHSH, LQKENI. The V end lost 0 bases, the J end lost 4 bases, and 9 bases lay between the germline ends. This CDR3 comprises 14 residues. The CDR3 region is CASSPPVGGETQYF. The CDR3 nucleotides read TGTGCCAGCTCACCACCGGTTGGGGGAGAGACCCAGTACTTC.

The chain carries TRBV20-1 and TRBJ2-1; D not certain. The germline gives CDR1 DFQATT, CDR2 SNEGSKA (reference sequence). V dropped 1 base and J dropped 1 base, with 8 bases sitting between them. There are 14 residues in the CDR3. CDR3 region: CSARVVGSYNEQFF. Here the CDR3 DNA reads TGCAGTGCTAGAGTGGTGGGTTCCTACAATGAGCAGTTCTTC.

This clonotype was counted between two and nine times. This chain uses TRBV6-2 or TRBV6-3 with TRBJ2-5, with 13 bases matching TRBD2. The CDR3 contains 18 residues. Trimming removed 5 bases from V and 2 bases from J; junction bases left unmatched: 11. Germline V gives CDR1 MNHEY, CDR2 SVGEGT. CDR3 amino acids: CASSMGLAGLGWQETQYF. The CDR3 DNA reads as TGTGCCAGCAGTATGGGACTAGCGGGATTAGGATGGCAAGAGACCCAGTACTTC.

Comment on this clonotype: A much larger clone differs from this one at a single base, so this may be a read error. This sequence joins TRBV19 and TRBJ2-5; the D call may be TRBD1 or TRBD2 (6 bases each). CDR1 and CDR2 from the germline V gene are LNHDA and SQIVND (reference sequence). The V end was cut by 4 bases, the J end by 2 bases, with 14 bases between. The CDR3 consists of 15 residues. The CDR3 loop is CASSTHGGQQETQYF. The DNA of the CDR3 is TGTGCCAGTAGTACCCACGGGGGCCAACAAGAGACCCAGTACTTC.

Note on this clonotype: At one end the junction does not follow the germline gene, possibly because of a read error. The V and J genes are TRBV12-3 or TRBV12-4 and TRBJ2-3, with 11 bases identical to TRBD2. The length of the CDR3 is 15 residues. CDR3 DNA sequence: TGTGCCAGCAGCTTAGCGGGGGGGTTGTCAGATACGCAGTATTTT. This gives the protein CASSLAGGLSDTQYF.

Worth noting for this clonotype: A much larger clone lies a single base off, so this may be a read error. The J gene is TRBJ1-2, the V gene TRBV6-5; TRBD1 agrees at 8 bases. The V segment lost 4 bases and the J segment 4 bases; nucleotides outside the gene matches: 11. CDR1 is MNHEY, CDR2 SVGAGI, per germline. This CDR3 is 16 amino acids long. CDR3 DNA: TGTGCCAGCAGTTTACAGACAGGGGCGGGGTCCTATGGCTACACCTTC. Protein sequence: CASSLQTGAGSYGYTF.

Concerning this clonotype: One end of the junction does not line up with germline, which may come from a read error. The CDR3 coding sequence is TGTGCCAGTAGACTAGCGGGGGCAGTTAATGAGCAGTTCTTC. Its protein product is CASRLAGAVNEQFF. This chain joins TRBV5-1 and TRBJ2-1; 12 positions match TRBD2. This CDR3 is built from 14 residues. Germline loops: CDR1 SGHRS, CDR2 YFSETQ.